This T cell receptor beta chain appears in the sequencing data of a study of blood T cell repertoires in COVID-19. Background on the study: The study drew acute and convalescent COVID-19 samples from the United States, Italy and Spain. PBMCs, B-cell-depleted T cells, or T cells were the source of the cDNA or gDNA that made up the material.

Original handling: Quantification of nucleated cells was approximated via reference gene primer amplification. Some clones are missing from TCRdb's copy, which holds only in-frame ones; the method was immunoSEQ multiplex PCR. V, J and clone size are those of that table, while D and trimming were read from the DNA. The table has 150,000 to 200,000 clones, about 85% seen once. Germline V gene lookup returns CDR1 SQVTM and CDR2 ANQGSEA. Losses at the gene ends were 4 bases for V and 6 bases for J; bases not matched to a gene: 12. The CDR3 is 14 residues long. The specimen was peripheral blood. This receptor was obtained from an elderly woman with acute or convalescent COVID-19. The chain has TRBV29-1 and TRBJ2-7; 7 nucleotides line up with TRBD1. In nucleotides, the CDR3 is TGCAGCGTTGCGTCCGGGGACAGCTGGTCCGAGCAGTACTTC. Its protein is CSVASGDSWSEQYF.